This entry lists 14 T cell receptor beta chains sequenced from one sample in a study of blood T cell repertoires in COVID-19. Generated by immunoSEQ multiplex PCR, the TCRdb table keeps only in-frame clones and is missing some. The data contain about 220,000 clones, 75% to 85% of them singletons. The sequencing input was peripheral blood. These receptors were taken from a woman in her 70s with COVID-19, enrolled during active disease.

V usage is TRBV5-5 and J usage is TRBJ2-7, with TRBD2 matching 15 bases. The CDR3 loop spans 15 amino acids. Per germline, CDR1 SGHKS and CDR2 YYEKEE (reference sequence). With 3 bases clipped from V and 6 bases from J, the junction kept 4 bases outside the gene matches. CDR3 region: CASSWGLAGGGEQYF. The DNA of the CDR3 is TGTGCCAGCAGCTGGGGACTAGCGGGAGGAGGCGAGCAGTACTTC. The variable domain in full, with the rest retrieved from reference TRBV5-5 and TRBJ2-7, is DAGVTQSPTHLIKTRGQQVTLRCSPISGHKSVSWYQQVLGQGPQFIFQYYEKEERGRGNFPDRFSARQFPNYSSELNVNALLLGDSALYLCASSWGLAGGGEQYFGPGTRLTVT.

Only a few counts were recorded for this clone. The CDR3 region has the DNA TGTGCCAGCAGCTTAGTTTCAGGGATGGTTACTAATGAAAAACTGTTTTTT. It is translated as CASSLVSGMVTNEKLFF. The rearrangement joins TRBV7-8 to TRBJ1-4, with D perhaps matching TRBD1 (5 bases). Per germline, CDR1 SGHVS and CDR2 FQNEAQ. V shed 1 base and J shed 2 bases, with 14 bases lying between them. This CDR3 spans 17 amino acids.

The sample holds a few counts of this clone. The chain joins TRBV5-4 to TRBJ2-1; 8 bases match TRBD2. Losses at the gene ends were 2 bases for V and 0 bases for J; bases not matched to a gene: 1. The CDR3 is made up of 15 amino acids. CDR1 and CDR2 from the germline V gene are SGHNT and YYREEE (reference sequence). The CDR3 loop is CASSFGGGSYNEQFF. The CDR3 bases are TGTGCCAGCAGCTTCGGGGGGGGCTCCTACAATGAGCAGTTCTTC.

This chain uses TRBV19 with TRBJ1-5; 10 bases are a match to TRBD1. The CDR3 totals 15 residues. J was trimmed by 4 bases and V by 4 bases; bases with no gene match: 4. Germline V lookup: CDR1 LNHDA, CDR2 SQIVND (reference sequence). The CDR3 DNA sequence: TGTGCCAGTAGTACAAAGGGACAGGGGAATCAGCCCCAGCATTTT. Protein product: CASSTKGQGNQPQHF.

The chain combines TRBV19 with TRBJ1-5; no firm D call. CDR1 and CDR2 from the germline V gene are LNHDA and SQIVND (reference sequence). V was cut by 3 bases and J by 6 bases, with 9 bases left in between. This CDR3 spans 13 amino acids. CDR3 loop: CASSISVIQPQHF. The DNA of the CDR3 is TGTGCCAGTAGTATCAGCGTGATTCAGCCCCAGCATTTT.

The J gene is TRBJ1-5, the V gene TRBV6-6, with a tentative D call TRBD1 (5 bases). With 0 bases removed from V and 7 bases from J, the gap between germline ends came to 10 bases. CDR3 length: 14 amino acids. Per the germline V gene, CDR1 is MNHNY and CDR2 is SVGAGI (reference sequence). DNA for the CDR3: TGTGCCAGCAGTTACTCCACAGCAGGGCAGCCCCAGCATTTT. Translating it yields CASSYSTAGQPQHF.

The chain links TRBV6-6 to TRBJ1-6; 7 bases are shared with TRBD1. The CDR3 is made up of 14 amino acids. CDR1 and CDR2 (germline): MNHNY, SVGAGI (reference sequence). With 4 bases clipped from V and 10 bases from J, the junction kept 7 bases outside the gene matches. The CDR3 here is CASSFLTGESPLHF. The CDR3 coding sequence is TGTGCCAGCAGTTTTCTTACAGGGGAGTCACCCCTCCACTTT.

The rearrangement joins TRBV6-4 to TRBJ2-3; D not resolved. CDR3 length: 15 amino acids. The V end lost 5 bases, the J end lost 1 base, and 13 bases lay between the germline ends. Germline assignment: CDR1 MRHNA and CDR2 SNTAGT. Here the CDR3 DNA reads TGTGCCAGCAGTTCGGAGAGCCTCGGCACAGATACGCAGTATTTT. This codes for CASSSESLGTDTQYF.

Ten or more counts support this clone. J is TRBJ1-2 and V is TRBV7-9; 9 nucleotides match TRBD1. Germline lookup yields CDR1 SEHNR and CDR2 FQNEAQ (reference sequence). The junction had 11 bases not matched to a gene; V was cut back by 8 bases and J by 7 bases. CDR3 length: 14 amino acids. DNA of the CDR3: TGTGCCAGCCAGCAAGGACAGGGGATTGGTGGCTACACCTTC. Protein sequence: CASQQGQGIGGYTF.

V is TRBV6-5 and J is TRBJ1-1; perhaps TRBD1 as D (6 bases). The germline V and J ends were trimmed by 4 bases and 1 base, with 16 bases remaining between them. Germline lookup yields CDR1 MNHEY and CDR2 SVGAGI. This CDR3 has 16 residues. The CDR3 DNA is TGTGCCAGCAGTTTCCGATTCGACAGGCCGAACACTGAAGCTTTCTTT. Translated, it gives CASSFRFDRPNTEAFF.

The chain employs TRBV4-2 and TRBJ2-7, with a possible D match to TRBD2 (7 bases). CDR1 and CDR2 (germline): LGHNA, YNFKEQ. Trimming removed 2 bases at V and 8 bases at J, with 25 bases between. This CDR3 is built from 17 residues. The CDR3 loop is CASSQTVRGEGDRKQYF. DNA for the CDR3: TGTGCCAGCAGCCAAACGGTTAGGGGGGAGGGCGATAGGAAGCAGTACTTC.

The CDR3 coding sequence is TGCGCCAGCAGCCAAGGATACCGGGACTCCCCGAGAGAGGAGCAGTACTTC. Translated: CASSQGYRDSPREEQYF. The chain uses TRBV4-3 and TRBJ2-7; tentatively, D is TRBD2 (6 bases). V lost 1 base and J 7 bases, leaving 23 bases between the germline ends. The CDR3 spans 17 residues. Germline V gene lookup returns CDR1 LGHNA and CDR2 YSLEER.

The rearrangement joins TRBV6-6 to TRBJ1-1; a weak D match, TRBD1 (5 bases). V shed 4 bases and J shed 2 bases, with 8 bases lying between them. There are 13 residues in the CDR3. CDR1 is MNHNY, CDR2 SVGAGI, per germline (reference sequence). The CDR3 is CASSSGLNTEAFF. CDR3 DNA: TGTGCCAGCAGTTCAGGGCTCAACACTGAAGCTTTCTTT.

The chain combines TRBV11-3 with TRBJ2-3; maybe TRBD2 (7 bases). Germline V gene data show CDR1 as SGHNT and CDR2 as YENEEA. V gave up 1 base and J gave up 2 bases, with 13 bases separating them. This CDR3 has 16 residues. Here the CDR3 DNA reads TGTGCCAGCAGCTTAGGGGGAGGGACAACCACAGATACGCAGTATTTT. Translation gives CASSLGGGTTTDTQYF.